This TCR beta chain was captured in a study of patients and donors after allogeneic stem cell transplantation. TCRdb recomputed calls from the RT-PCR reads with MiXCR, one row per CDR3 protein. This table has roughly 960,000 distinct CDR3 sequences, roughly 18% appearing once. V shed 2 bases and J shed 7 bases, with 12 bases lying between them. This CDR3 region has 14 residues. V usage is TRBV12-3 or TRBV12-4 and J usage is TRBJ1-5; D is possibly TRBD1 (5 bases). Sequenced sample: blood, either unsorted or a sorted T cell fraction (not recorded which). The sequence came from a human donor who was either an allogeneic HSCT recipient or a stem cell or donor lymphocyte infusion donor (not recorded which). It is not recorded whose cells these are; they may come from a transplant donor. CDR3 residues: CASSLIGGEQPQHF. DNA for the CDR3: TGTGCCAGCAGTTTAATCGGGGGAGAACAGCCCCAGCATTTT.